A single sample is the source of the 18 T cell receptor beta chains below, sequenced in a study of graft-versus-host responses after intestinal transplantation. Their antigens are not known. Sequencing used immunoSEQ multiplex PCR; TCRdb keeps in-frame clones, though not all of them. Here the sample spans tens of thousands of clones, roughly 80% being singletons. Sequencing used unstimulated CD8+ T cells sorted from spleen or lymph node cells, obtained before intestinal transplant. Source of these receptors: a human donor who received an intestinal transplant.

The genes are TRBV6-5 and TRBJ2-1; 7 bases map to TRBD2. The CDR3 consists of 15 residues. J lost 2 bases, V lost 8 bases, and 9 bases had no gene match. Germline loops: CDR1 MNHEY, CDR2 SVGAGI. In DNA, the CDR3 is TGTGCCAGCGGATCCGGCGGGAGCCCCTACAATGAGCAGTTCTTC. This codes for CASGSGGSPYNEQFF.

CDR3: CASSVYGGSYNEQFF. The CDR3 coding sequence is TGTGCCAGCAGCGTATATGGGGGCTCCTACAATGAGCAGTTCTTC. This chain links TRBV9 with TRBJ2-1; D is possibly TRBD1 or TRBD2 (5 bases each). Per germline, CDR1 SGDLS and CDR2 YYNGEE. Trimming shortened V by 1 base and J by 0 bases, and 8 bases separated the two germline ends. This CDR3 contains 15 residues.

The rearrangement joins TRBV28 to TRBJ2-4; possible D gene TRBD2, 6 bases. This CDR3 has 15 amino acids. The ends were cut back, 1 base at V and 8 bases at J, with 15 bases in the middle. Germline CDR1 reads MDHEN; CDR2 reads SYDVKM. The CDR3 loop reads CASSLSETSIDIQYF. CDR3 bases: TGTGCCAGCAGTTTATCCGAGACTAGTATCGACATTCAGTACTTC.

The genes are TRBV7-9 and TRBJ2-2; D is ambiguous. This CDR3 spans 14 amino acids. Trimming took off 1 base at V and 0 bases at J, with 3 bases between the two ends. Germline CDR1 and CDR2: SEHNR and FQNEAQ (reference sequence). CDR3 loop: CASSLETNTGELFF. As DNA, the CDR3 is TGTGCCAGCAGCTTAGAGACGAACACCGGGGAGCTGTTTTTT.

The chain carries TRBV18 and TRBJ1-5; D call uncertain. This CDR3 has 14 amino acids. Per germline, CDR1 KGHSH and CDR2 LQKENI. Trimming cost V 2 bases and J 1 base, with 6 bases left between them. The CDR3 spells CASSPLESNQPQHF. As DNA, the CDR3 is TGTGCCAGCTCACCATTAGAAAGCAATCAGCCCCAGCATTTT.

This clone was seen a handful of times. This sequence joins TRBV27 and TRBJ2-1, with TRBD2 identical over 8 bases. The ends lost 3 bases at V and 7 bases at J; junction bases unmatched: 8. From germline, CDR1 is MNHEY and CDR2 SMNVEV (reference sequence). CDR3 length: 15 amino acids. The CDR3 is CASSLSSGGTNEQFF. Written as DNA, the CDR3 is TGTGCCAGCAGTTTGTCGAGCGGGGGAACGAATGAGCAGTTCTTC.

This chain uses TRBV7-6 with TRBJ2-1; tentatively, D is TRBD1 (6 bases). Deletions cut 1 base from V and 5 bases from J, with 9 bases between. CDR1 and CDR2 from the germline V gene are SGHVS and FNYEAQ. The CDR3 covers 14 residues. The CDR3 spells CASSLVDSNNEQFF. The CDR3 DNA follows: TGTGCCAGCAGCTTAGTGGACAGCAACAATGAGCAGTTCTTC. The full variable domain, with the rest looked up from reference TRBV7-6 and TRBJ2-1, is GAGVSQSPRYKVTKRGQDVALRCDPISGHVSLYWYRQALGQGPEFLTYFNYEAQQDKSGLPNDRFSAERPEGSISTLTIQRTEQRDSAMYRCASSLVDSNNEQFFGPGTRLTVL.

The chain uses TRBV10-3 and TRBJ1-1; no firm D call. Germline V gives CDR1 ENHRY, CDR2 SYGVKD. The V end lost 4 bases, the J end lost 1 base, and 7 bases lay between the germline ends. The CDR3 has 13 residues. The CDR3 is CAISVTENTEAFF. The CDR3 DNA follows: TGTGCCATCAGTGTAACAGAGAACACTGAAGCTTTCTTT.

This chain links TRBV4-1 with TRBJ1-1; D may be TRBD1 (6 bases). The CDR3 covers 13 residues. The V and J ends lost 2 bases and 5 bases respectively, with 9 bases between them. Germline loops: CDR1 MGHRA, CDR2 YSYEKL. The CDR3 loop reads CASSQRGGTEAFF. CDR3 coding DNA: TGCGCCAGCAGCCAAAGGGGGGGAACTGAAGCTTTCTTT.

This clone was counted a single time. This chain joins TRBV28 and TRBJ2-4; D assignment may be TRBD1 or TRBD2 (5 bases each). Germline V gives CDR1 MDHEN, CDR2 SYDVKM. The ends were cut back, 6 bases at V and 4 bases at J, with 25 bases in the middle. The CDR3 runs to 18 residues. Here the CDR3 reads CASRASLDGSREKNIQYF. CDR3 in DNA: TGTGCCAGCAGAGCGAGCCTAGATGGGTCCAGGGAGAAAAACATTCAGTACTTC.

The rearrangement joins TRBV4-1 to TRBJ1-1; D unresolved. The V end lost 2 bases, the J end lost 0 bases, and 10 bases lay between the germline ends. The CDR3 has 15 residues. Germline V gene lookup returns CDR1 MGHRA and CDR2 YSYEKL. The CDR3 DNA follows: TGCGCCAGCAGCCAATTCGAACAGTTGAACACTGAAGCTTTCTTT. Translation gives CASSQFEQLNTEAFF.

The chain uses TRBV11-2 and TRBJ2-7, with 7 bases identical to TRBD1. The CDR3 extends over 14 amino acids. The J segment lost 3 bases and the V segment lost 1 base, leaving 3 bases of the junction unmatched. Germline CDR1 is SGHAT and CDR2 is FQNNGV. CDR3 amino acids: CASSLAQGHYEQYF. CDR3 DNA sequence: TGTGCCAGCAGCTTAGCACAGGGGCACTACGAGCAGTACTTC.

The chain recombines TRBV4-1 with TRBJ2-3, with a weak D call TRBD2 (5 bases). V lost 1 base, J lost 3 bases, and 14 bases lay in between. Germline CDR1 reads MGHRA; CDR2 reads YSYEKL. This CDR3 has 16 residues. As DNA, the CDR3 is TGCGCCAGCAGCCAAGTGTCGGGAAGGATGACAGATACGCAGTATTTT. Translation gives CASSQVSGRMTDTQYF.

The gene calls are TRBV6-6 and TRBJ2-4; D may be TRBD2 (5 bases). This CDR3 has 13 residues. Between the trimmed V and J ends, which lost 8 bases and 0 bases, there was a span of 8 bases. CDR1 and CDR2 (germline): MNHNY, SVGAGI (reference sequence). The CDR3 nucleotides are TGTGCCAGCGGACTTTTAGCCAAAAACATTCAGTACTTC. Amino acids: CASGLLAKNIQYF.

The rearrangement joins TRBV7-9 to TRBJ1-4, with D possibly being TRBD1 (6 bases). V dropped 5 bases and J dropped 11 bases, with 18 bases sitting between them. The length of the CDR3 is 14 residues. Germline CDR1 reads SEHNR; CDR2 reads FQNEAQ (reference sequence). CDR3 sequence reads: CASSPQQGERKLFF. DNA of the CDR3: TGTGCCAGCAGCCCCCAACAGGGTGAACGGAAACTGTTTTTT.

The chain joins TRBV4-1 to TRBJ1-3; possibly TRBD1 for D (6 bases). The CDR3 extends over 16 amino acids. CDR1 is MGHRA, CDR2 YSYEKL, per germline. The ends were cut back, 4 bases at V and 2 bases at J, with 15 bases in the middle. The CDR3 coding sequence is TGCGCCAGCAGCCCTTTTGCAGGGGTGGCTGGAAACACCATATATTTT. It is translated as CASSPFAGVAGNTIYF.

This rearrangement joins TRBV5-1 to TRBJ1-1; D not certain. This CDR3 is 12 amino acids long. Germline values: CDR1 SGHRS, CDR2 YFSETQ. V was pared by 5 bases and J by 10 bases, with 15 bases between. The CDR3 loop reads CASRVAGKLAFF. DNA of the CDR3: TGCGCCAGCAGGGTGGCCGGGAAGCTAGCTTTCTTT.

CDR3 in DNA: TGTGCCAGCAGCAAAGATGGGGGACGGACCTCCAATCAGCCCCAGCATTTT. Encoded protein: CASSKDGGRTSNQPQHF. This sequence joins TRBV21-1 and TRBJ1-5. TRBV21-1 is reported as a pseudogene. CDR3 length: 17 residues.